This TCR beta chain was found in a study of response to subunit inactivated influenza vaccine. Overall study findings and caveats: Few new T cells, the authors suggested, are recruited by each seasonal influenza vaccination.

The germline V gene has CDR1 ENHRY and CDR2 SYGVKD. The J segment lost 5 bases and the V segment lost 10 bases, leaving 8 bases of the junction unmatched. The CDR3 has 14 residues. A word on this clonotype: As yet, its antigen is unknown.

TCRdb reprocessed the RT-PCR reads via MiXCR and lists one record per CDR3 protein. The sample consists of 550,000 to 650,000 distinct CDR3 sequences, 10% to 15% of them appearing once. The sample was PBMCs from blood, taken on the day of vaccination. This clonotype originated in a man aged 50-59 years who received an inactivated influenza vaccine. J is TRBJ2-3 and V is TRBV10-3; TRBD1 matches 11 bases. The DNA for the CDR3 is TGTGCCACCCGGGACAGGGGGACTGGAGATACGCAGTATTTT. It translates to CATRDRGTGDTQYF.